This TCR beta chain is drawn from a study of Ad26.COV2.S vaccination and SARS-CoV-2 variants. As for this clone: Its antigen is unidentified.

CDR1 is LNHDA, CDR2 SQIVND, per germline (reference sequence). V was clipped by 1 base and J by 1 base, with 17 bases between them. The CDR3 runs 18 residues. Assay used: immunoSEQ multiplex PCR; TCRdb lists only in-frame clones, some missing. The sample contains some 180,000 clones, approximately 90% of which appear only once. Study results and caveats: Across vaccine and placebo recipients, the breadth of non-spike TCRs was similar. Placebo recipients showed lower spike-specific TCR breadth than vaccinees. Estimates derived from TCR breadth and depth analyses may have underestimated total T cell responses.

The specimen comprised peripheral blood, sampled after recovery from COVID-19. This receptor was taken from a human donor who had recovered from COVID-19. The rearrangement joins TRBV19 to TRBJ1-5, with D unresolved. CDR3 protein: CASSIAQFVYLSNQPQHF. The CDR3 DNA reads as TGTGCCAGTAGTATAGCACAGTTTGTATATTTGAGCAATCAGCCCCAGCATTTT.